This T cell receptor beta chain was recorded in a study of cytomegalovirus exposure and HLA in healthy donors. This clone was recorded only once. Its matching antigen is unknown. Germline V lookup: CDR1 KGHSH, CDR2 LQKENI. The CDR3 is 16 residues long. With 0 bases clipped from V and 3 bases from J, the junction kept 5 bases outside the gene matches. Findings of the study overall: The investigators catalogued 150 to 200 TCR beta chains as cytomegalovirus-associated. In vitro checks showed that a few CMV-associated chains really do target CMV antigens. Published work reported that the classifier diagnosed cytomegalovirus status with high specificity and sensitivity.

Sequencing was performed with immunoSEQ multiplex PCR; in TCRdb, only in-frame clones are kept and a portion is missing. The sample holds roughly 260,000 clones, about 87% seen once. The V and J genes are TRBV18 and TRBJ2-5, with 9 bases that match TRBD2. Source material: PBMCs. The sequence was collected from a man aged 18 to 30 in good health and CMV-seronegative. In nucleotides, the CDR3 is TGTGCCAGCTCACCACCTTTAGCGGGAGCAGAAGAGACCCAGTACTTC. This sequence encodes CASSPPLAGAEETQYF.